This TCR beta chain derives from a study of CD8+ T cells in alopecia areata (dated by TCRdb to between 2018 and 2020). With respect to the entire study: The treated patients took part in an open-label pilot trial in which moderate-to-severe alopecia areata was treated with oral tofacitinib at 5 to 10 mg twice daily. Amplification of TCRbeta CDR3 regions was done by immunoSEQ multiplex PCR using 35 Vbeta forward primers and 13 Jbeta reverse primers. Tofacitinib was given for 6 to 18 months, followed by 6 months of follow-up off drug to assess delayed response and recurrence. In treated patients, disease severity was measured using the SALT score, which gives the percentage of scalp surface area affected. Biopsies were taken from tofacitinib-treated patients at baseline and again at 4 and 24 weeks into treatment, and several of those patients also had a later scalp biopsy. To study T cell clonal expansion in alopecia areata, the researchers applied high-throughput TCRbeta sequencing to both the C3H/HeJ mouse model and human patients. Scalp clonality was compared across normal scalp (n=4), patchy alopecia areata scalp (n=8), and alopecia totalis/universalis scalp (n=8). On the human side, TCRbeta sequencing was run on scalp tissue and on sorted CD4+ and CD8+ peripheral blood T cells from healthy controls and from alopecia areata patients with either patchy or totalis/universalis disease. RNA was obtained with the PAXgene miRNA kit for fixed scalp, the miRNeasy kit for PBMCs, and the RNeasy kit for mouse skin.

The germline V gene supplies CDR1 LGHNA and CDR2 YSLEER. The CDR3 sequence holds 17 residues, the cysteine and phenylalanine included. CDR3 DNA only is kept here, 51 bases in frame from base 1. Clipping removes 2 bases from V and 10 bases from J, with 10 as the unmatched junction base count. The study at large found these results: Compared with normal scalp, lesional scalp had higher clonality and more expanded CD8+ clones, particularly in alopecia totalis/universalis, a pattern that suggests antigenic drive. During tofacitinib treatment, many expanded lesional clones remained in scalp and blood, and this persistence may partly explain relapse after treatment is stopped. Shared TCR sequences between patients were less evident than in mice, which may be partly attributable to HLA diversity in the patient population. Resident alphabeta T cells in normal human skin are also sequenced, complicating scalp TCR repertoire analysis, unlike mouse skin dominated by gammadelta T cells. With tofacitinib, both scalp clonality and the number of expanded CD8+ clones among the top 100 scalp clones went down significantly. The treated cohort was small, with a single nonresponder, so links between baseline CD8+ expansion and response need larger studies.

This clone was counted only a few times. This clone's antigen is unknown. Base qualities were left out, and no much larger clone turns up one base away. Library preparation was by the immunoSEQ multiplex PCR assay. RNA was extracted from all samples and reverse transcribed into cDNA as template for TCR sequencing. First-strand cDNA was synthesized using SuperScript III with a 2:1 mix of oligo-dT and random hexamers. A synthetic immune receptor repertoire was used to assess amplification bias, and residual bias was removed computationally. In the original analysis: Raw reads were preprocessed to remove errors, and CDR3 was defined by IMGT conventions from the conserved cysteine to phenylalanine. Clonality was computed as 1 minus the Shannon entropy, with the entropy normalized by log2 of the number of productive unique TCRs. CD4 or CD8 identity of scalp clones was inferred by cross-referencing scalp TCRbeta sequences with sorted blood CD4 and CD8 repertoires. As stored in TCRdb, this immuneACCESS dataset retains in-frame rearrangements with V and J assigned. A fraction of the clones does not appear; measured against another copy, unresolved V genes explain less than half of the discrepancy, and the remainder lacks a known reason. V, J and clone size derive from that table, while D and trimming were established from the DNA sequence. The sample table contains approximately 200,000 clones; only one count was recorded for 60% of them. Together, the top ten hold approximately 3.5% of the sample.

The intended sense of this specimen's time point label: four to five weeks on oral tofacitinib. The treatment or condition tag for this specimen amounts to: oral pan-JAK inhibitor, 5-10 mg twice daily. From alopecia areata patients, peripheral blood was collected along with lesional scalp punch biopsies. After PBMCs were isolated by density centrifugation and stained for CD3, CD4 and CD8, a FACSAria was used to sort CD4+ and CD8+ T cells. The sequence is built from TRBV4-3 and TRBJ2-1; 14 bases in between match TRBD2. This sequence originates from a human donor with alopecia areata. The sequencing used CD4+ T cells sorted from blood, collected at week 4, from a patient treated with tofacitinib. This receptor has the CDR3 CASSQNPGTSGGGEQFF. In nucleotides, the sequence is TGCGCCAGCAGCCAAAACCCGGGGACTAGCGGGGGAGGAGAGCAGTTCTTC.